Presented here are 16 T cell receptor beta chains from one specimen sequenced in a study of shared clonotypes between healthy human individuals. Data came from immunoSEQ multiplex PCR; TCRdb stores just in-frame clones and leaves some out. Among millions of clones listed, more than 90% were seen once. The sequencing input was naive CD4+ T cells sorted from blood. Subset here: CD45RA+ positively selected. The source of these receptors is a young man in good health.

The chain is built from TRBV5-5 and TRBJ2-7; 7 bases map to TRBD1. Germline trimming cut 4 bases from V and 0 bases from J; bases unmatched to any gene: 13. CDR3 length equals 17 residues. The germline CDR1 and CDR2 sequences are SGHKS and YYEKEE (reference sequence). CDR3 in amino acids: CASSRGRDRISSYEQYF. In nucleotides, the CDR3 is TGTGCCAGCAGCCGTGGAAGGGACAGAATCAGCTCCTACGAGCAGTACTTC.

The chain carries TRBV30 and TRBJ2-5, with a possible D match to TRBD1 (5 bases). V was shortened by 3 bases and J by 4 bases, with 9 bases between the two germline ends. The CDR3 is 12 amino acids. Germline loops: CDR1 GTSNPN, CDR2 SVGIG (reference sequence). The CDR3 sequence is CAWRSGRETQYF. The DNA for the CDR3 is TGTGCCTGGAGGTCAGGGCGAGAGACCCAGTACTTC.

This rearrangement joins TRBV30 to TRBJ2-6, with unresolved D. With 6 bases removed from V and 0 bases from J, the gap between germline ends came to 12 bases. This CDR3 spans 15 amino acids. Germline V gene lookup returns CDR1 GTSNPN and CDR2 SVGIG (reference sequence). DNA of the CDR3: TGTGCCTGCGCAACTGTGAGCTCTGGGGCCAACGTCCTGACTTTC. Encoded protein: CACATVSSGANVLTF.

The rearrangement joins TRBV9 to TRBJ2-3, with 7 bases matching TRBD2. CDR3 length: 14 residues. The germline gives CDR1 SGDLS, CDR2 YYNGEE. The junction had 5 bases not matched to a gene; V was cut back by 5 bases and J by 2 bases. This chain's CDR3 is CASRAGENTDTQYF. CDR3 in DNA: TGTGCCAGCAGGGCGGGAGAAAACACAGATACGCAGTATTTT.

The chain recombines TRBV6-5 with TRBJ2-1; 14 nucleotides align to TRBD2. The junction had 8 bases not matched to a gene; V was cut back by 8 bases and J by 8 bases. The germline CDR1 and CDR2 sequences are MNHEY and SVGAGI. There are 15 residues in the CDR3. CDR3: CASLKGTSGGDEQFF. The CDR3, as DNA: TGTGCCAGCCTTAAGGGGACTAGCGGGGGCGATGAGCAGTTCTTC.

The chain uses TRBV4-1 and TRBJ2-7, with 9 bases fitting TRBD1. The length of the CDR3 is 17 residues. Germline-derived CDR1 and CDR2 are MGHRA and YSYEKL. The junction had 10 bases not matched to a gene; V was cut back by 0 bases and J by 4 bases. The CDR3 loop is CASSQDRAGTGSYEQYF. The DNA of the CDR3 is TGCGCCAGCAGCCAAGATCGAGCCGGGACAGGGTCTTACGAGCAGTACTTC.

CDR3 amino acids: CASSESVGRTSGNEQFF. DNA of the CDR3: TGCGCCAGCAGTGAGTCGGTGGGGCGGACTTCGGGCAATGAGCAGTTCTTC. The V call is TRBV10-2, the J call TRBJ2-1; D may be TRBD1 or TRBD2 (5 bases each). Germline lookup yields CDR1 WSHSY and CDR2 SAAADI. Trimming stripped 0 bases from V and 6 bases from J, with 18 bases between. The CDR3 loop spans 17 amino acids.

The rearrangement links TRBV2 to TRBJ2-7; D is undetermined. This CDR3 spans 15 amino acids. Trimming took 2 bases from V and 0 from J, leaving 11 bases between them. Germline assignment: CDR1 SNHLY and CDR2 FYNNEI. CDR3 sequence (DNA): TGTGCCAGCAGTGAAATCGCCGTTCGCTCCTACGAGCAGTACTTC. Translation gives CASSEIAVRSYEQYF. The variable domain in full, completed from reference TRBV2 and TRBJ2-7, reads EPEVTQTPSHQVTQMGQEVILRCVPISNHLYFYWYRQILGQKVEFLVSFYNNEISEKSEIFDDQFSVERPDGSNFTLKIRSTKLEDSAMYFCASSEIAVRSYEQYFGPGTRLTVT.

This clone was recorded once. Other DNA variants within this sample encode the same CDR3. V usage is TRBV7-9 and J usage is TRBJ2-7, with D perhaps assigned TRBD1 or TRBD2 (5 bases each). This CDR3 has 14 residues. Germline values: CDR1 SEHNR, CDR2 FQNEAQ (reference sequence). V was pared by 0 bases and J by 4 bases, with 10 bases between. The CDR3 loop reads CASSLAGAGYEQYF. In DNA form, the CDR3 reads TGTGCCAGCAGCTTAGCGGGAGCAGGGTACGAGCAGTACTTC.

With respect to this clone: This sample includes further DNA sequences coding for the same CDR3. The CDR3: CASSYSYSNQPQHF. Written as DNA, the CDR3 is TGTGCCAGCAGTTACTCGTATAGCAATCAGCCCCAGCATTTT. The V call is TRBV6-5, the J call TRBJ1-5; D is unresolved. V lost 0 bases and J 0 bases, leaving 3 bases between the germline ends. Germline assignment: CDR1 MNHEY and CDR2 SVGAGI. The CDR3 is made up of 14 amino acids.

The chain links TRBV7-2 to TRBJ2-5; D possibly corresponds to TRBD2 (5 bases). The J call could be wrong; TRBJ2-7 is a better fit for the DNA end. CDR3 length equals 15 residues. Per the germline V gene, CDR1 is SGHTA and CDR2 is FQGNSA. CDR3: CASSSPVGESYEQYF. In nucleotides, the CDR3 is TGTGCCAGCAGCTCCCCGGTGGGAGAGTCCTACGAGCAGTACTTC.

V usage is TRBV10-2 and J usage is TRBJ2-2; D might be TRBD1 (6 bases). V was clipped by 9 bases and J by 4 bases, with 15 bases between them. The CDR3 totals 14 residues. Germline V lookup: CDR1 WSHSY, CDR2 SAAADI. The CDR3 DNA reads TGCGCCAGTTACAGGGCCCCGAGCACCGGGGAGCTGTTTTTT. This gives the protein CASYRAPSTGELFF.

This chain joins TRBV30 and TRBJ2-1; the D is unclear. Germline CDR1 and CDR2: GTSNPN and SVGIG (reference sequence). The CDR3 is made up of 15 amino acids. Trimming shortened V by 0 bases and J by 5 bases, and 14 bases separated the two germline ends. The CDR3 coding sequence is TGTGCCTGGAGTGTACCTGGGAAGAGCAACAATGAGCAGTTCTTC. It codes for CAWSVPGKSNNEQFF.

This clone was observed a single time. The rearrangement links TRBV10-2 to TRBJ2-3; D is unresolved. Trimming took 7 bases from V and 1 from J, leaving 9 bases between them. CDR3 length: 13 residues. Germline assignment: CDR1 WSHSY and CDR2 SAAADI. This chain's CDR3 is CASTPPGTDTQYF. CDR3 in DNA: TGCGCCAGCACCCCTCCTGGCACAGATACGCAGTATTTT.

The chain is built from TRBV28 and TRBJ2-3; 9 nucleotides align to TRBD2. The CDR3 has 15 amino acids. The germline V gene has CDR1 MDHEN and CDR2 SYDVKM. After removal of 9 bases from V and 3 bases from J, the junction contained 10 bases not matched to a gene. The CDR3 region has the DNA TGTGCCAGTGGCGGGACTAGCCTAGGGACAGATACGCAGTATTTT. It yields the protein CASGGTSLGTDTQYF.

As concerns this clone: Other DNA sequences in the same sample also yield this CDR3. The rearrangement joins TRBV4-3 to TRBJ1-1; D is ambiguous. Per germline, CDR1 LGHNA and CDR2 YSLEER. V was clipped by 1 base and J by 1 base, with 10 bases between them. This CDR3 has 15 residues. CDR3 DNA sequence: TGCGCCAGCAGCCAAGCCCGCGCAGGGAACACTGAAGCTTTCTTT. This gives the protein CASSQARAGNTEAFF.